Listed here are 9 T cell receptor beta chains from one sample, sequenced in a study of shared clonotypes between healthy human individuals. The data were produced by immunoSEQ multiplex PCR, yet TCRdb's version contains in-frame clones alone and is incomplete. This sample has 600,000 to 750,000 clones; roughly 91% occur once, and the top ten carry 30% to 40%. The sample taken for sequencing was memory CD8+ T cells from PBMCs. The subset here: CD45RO+ cells pooled with CCR7-negative TemRA cells. The receptors stem from a young man in good health. Some clones in this sample may be carry-over from other donors' samples.

Regarding this clone: The sample carries other DNA sequences with the same CDR3. This chain connects TRBV6-5 to TRBJ2-7; D not certain. The V and J ends lost 2 bases and 3 bases respectively, with 8 bases between them. The CDR3 length is 13 residues. The V gene's germline CDR1 is MNHEY and CDR2 SVGAGI. The CDR3 bases are TGTGCCAGCAGTTACGGGAACAGCTACGAGCAGTACTTC. Protein product: CASSYGNSYEQYF.

V is TRBV7-2 and J is TRBJ1-3; TRBD1 agrees at 8 bases. The CDR3 extends over 14 amino acids. With 4 bases clipped from V and 4 bases from J, the junction kept 3 bases outside the gene matches. The germline gives CDR1 SGHTA, CDR2 FQGNSA. CDR3 bases: TGTGCCAGCAGCTCCCGACAGGGGGGAAACACCATATATTTT. Its protein product is CASSSRQGGNTIYF. The entire variable domain, with the rest obtained from reference TRBV7-2 and TRBJ1-3, is as follows: GAGVSQSPSNKVTEKGKDVELRCDPISGHTALYWYRQSLGQGLEFLIYFQGNSAPDKSGLPSDRFSAERTGGSVSTLTIQRTQQEDSAVYLCASSSRQGGNTIYFGEGSWLTVV.

This sequence joins TRBV5-1 and TRBJ2-1; TRBD2 matches 12 bases. V was clipped by 4 bases and J by 6 bases; unmatched bases: 11. CDR1 is SGHRS, CDR2 YFSETQ, per germline. The CDR3 totals 17 residues. The CDR3 loop reads CASSQLFRLAGVNEQFF. The DNA of the CDR3 is TGCGCCAGCAGCCAGCTGTTCCGACTAGCGGGAGTCAATGAGCAGTTCTTC.

The rearrangement links TRBV7-9 to TRBJ1-4; D not certain. Germline CDR1 reads SEHNR; CDR2 reads FQNEAQ (reference sequence). The V end lost 1 base, the J end lost 6 bases, and 3 bases lay between the germline ends. The CDR3 runs to 12 residues. Here the CDR3 DNA reads TGTGCCAGCAGCTTAGTGGATGAAAAACTGTTTTTT. It codes for CASSLVDEKLFF. The whole variable domain, remainder taken from reference TRBV7-9 and TRBJ1-4, is DTGVSQNPRHKITKRGQNVTFRCDPISEHNRLYWYRQTLGQGPEFLTYFQNEAQLEKSRLLSDRFSAERPKGSFSTLEIQRTEQGDSAMYLCASSLVDEKLFFGSGTQLSVL.

The chain's CDR3 is CASSLGPAGRGDEQFF. The CDR3 nucleotides are TGTGCCAGCAGCTTAGGTCCAGCGGGAAGGGGCGATGAGCAGTTCTTC. This sequence joins TRBV7-8 and TRBJ2-1; 7 nucleotides line up with TRBD2. V shed 1 base, J shed 8 bases, and the junction held 11 bases outside the gene matches. CDR3 length equals 16 residues. Germline assignment: CDR1 SGHVS and CDR2 FQNEAQ. The full variable domain, its missing parts supplied by reference TRBV7-8 and TRBJ2-1, is GAGVSQSPRYKVAKRGQDVALRCDPISGHVSLFWYQQALGQGPEFLTYFQNEAQLDKSGLPSDRFFAERPEGSVSTLKIQRTQQEDSAVYLCASSLGPAGRGDEQFFGPGTRLTVL.

The gene calls are TRBV11-2 and TRBJ2-7, with 7 bases fitting TRBD1. This CDR3 is 15 amino acids long. CDR1 is SGHAT and CDR2 is FQNNGV in the germline V gene. V shed 1 base and J 2 bases; nucleotides not matched to a gene: 5. CDR3 DNA: TGTGCCAGCAGCTTAGGAGGCAGGGGGACCTACGAGCAGTACTTC. The encoded protein is CASSLGGRGTYEQYF. Full variable domain (missing parts from reference TRBV11-2 and TRBJ2-7): EAGVAQSPRYKIIEKRQSVAFWCNPISGHATLYWYQQILGQGPKLLIQFQNNGVVDDSQLPKDRFSAERLKGVDSTLKIQPAKLEDSAVYLCASSLGGRGTYEQYFGPGTRLTVT.

This chain joins TRBV7-2 and TRBJ2-1, with 8 bases that match TRBD2. In germline, CDR1 is SGHTA, CDR2 FQGNSA. The CDR3 runs to 18 residues. Trimming removed 2 bases from V and 6 bases from J; junction bases left unmatched: 15. This CDR3 is CASSLPVVAGPDFNEQFF. CDR3 DNA sequence: TGTGCCAGCAGCTTACCGGTTGTAGCGGGACCAGACTTCAATGAGCAGTTCTTC.

The J gene is TRBJ2-7, the V gene TRBV11-3; D unclear. V lost 5 bases, J lost 5 bases, and 13 bases lay in between. This CDR3 is built from 13 residues. From germline, CDR1 is SGHNT and CDR2 YENEEA. For the CDR3, the DNA is TGTGCCAGCAGCCGACCTGGCGCCGACGAGCAGTACTTC. It yields the protein CASSRPGADEQYF.

The V and J genes are TRBV9 and TRBJ2-1, with TRBD2 identical over 13 bases. With 5 bases clipped from V and 2 bases from J, the junction kept 4 bases outside the gene matches. CDR1 is SGDLS and CDR2 is YYNGEE in the germline V gene. This CDR3 contains 16 residues. This CDR3 is CASSGGTSGAYNEQFF. The CDR3 bases are TGTGCCAGCAGTGGCGGGACTAGCGGGGCCTACAATGAGCAGTTCTTC.